There are a few counts of the clone carrying this T cell receptor beta chain. Its antigen is not known. This CDR3 comprises 14 residues. CDR1 DFQATT and CDR2 SNEGSKA come from the germline V gene (reference sequence). Trimming shortened V by 3 bases and J by 2 bases, and 10 bases separated the two germline ends. The source of the sample is a study of blood T cells in healthy people across ages. Study-wide points: Naive CD4+ cell counts and diversity both ran higher in long-lived than in aged donors.

The authors drew about 10 milliliters of peripheral blood from each donor. Primed by a sample-barcoded 5' primer and a J-beta primer mix, a second PCR proceeded for roughly 7 to 11 cycles. MiXCR was run by TCRdb on the 5' RACE reads, yielding one entry per CDR3 protein. The sample carries nearly 1 million distinct CDR3 sequences, 45% to 60% recorded once. The sequenced material came from blood. This sequence was found in a woman aged 55 to 70 in good health. The chain uses TRBV20-1 and TRBJ1-4, with D perhaps matching TRBD1 (5 bases). This CDR3 is CSARARVTNEKLFF. CDR3 bases: TGCAGTGCTAGGGCCAGGGTTACTAATGAAAAACTGTTTTTT.